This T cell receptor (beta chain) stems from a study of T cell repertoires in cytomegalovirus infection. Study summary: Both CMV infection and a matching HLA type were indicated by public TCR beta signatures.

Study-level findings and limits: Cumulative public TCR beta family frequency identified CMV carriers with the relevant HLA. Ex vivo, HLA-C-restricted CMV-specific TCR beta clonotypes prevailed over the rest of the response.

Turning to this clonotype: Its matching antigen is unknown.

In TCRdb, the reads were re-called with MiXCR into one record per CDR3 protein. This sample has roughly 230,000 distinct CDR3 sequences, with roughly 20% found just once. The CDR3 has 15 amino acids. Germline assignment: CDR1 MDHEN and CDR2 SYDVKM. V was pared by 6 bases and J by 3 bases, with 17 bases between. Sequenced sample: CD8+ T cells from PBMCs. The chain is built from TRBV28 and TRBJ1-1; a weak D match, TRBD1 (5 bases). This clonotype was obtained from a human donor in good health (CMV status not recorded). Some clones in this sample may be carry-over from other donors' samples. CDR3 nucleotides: TGTGCCAGCAGGAAGGACGGGACGAGGGACACTGAAGCTTTCTTT. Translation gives CASRKDGTRDTEAFF.